This T cell receptor (beta chain) was identified during a study of vaccination and CD4 T cells after COVID-19. Study-wide background: Four females and six males made up the convalescents, two of whom were Hispanic. Median time from second vaccine dose to sampling was approximately 74 days (14 to 241). Study-wide results and limits: Convalescent patients displayed spike mono-reactivity in 304 of 307 vaccine-specific clones.

Treatment indicated: approximately 9-day PBMC culture with coronavirus spike peptide pools or control peptides (ViraFEST assay). The authors isolated CD4+ T cells by negative selection after approximately ten days of culture. Losses at the gene ends were 2 bases for V and 2 bases for J; bases not matched to a gene: 15. This CDR3 is built from 19 residues. Germline assignment: CDR1 MNHEY and CDR2 SMNVEV (reference sequence). CD4+ T cells that had been cultured provided DNA sequenced with the Oncomine TCR Beta short-read assay. TCRdb called the PCR reads again in MiXCR, with one record for every CDR3 protein. The sample lists about 8,900 distinct CDR3 sequences; 60% to 80% were seen once. Turning to this clonotype: Antigen specificity is unknown.

The sample consisted of CD4+ T cells from blood, cultured in vitro. The chain combines TRBV27 with TRBJ1-5, with 7 bases fitting TRBD1. The TCR was taken from a human donor who had recovered from COVID-19. The CDR3 bases are TGTGCCAGCAGTTTAGGACAGGCCAGGAGTAAATCCGGCAATCAGCCCCAGCATTTT. This sequence encodes CASSLGQARSKSGNQPQHF.